These T cell receptor beta chains were read from a single sample in a study of molecular identifiers for immune sequencing clone quantification. MiXCR, run by TCRdb on the PCR reads, gives a single entry per CDR3 protein. The sample lists a few hundred thousand distinct CDR3 sequences; over 20% were seen once. Sequencing was done on a sample of naive CD8+ T cells from blood, with Jurkat cell RNA spiked in. These receptors were obtained from a human donor in good health. Some libraries in this study had Jurkat cell RNA spiked in. Each CDR3 is given with its conserved first and last residue. The D gene is left open where the match is weak. Rows give clone size only sometimes, using once, few, many, or a class for an expanded clone.

j_call d_call v_call clone_size cdr3_nt cdr3_aa
TRBJ2-5 TRBD2 TRBV20-1 - TGCAGTGCTAGAGTTAGCGGGGGGCAAGAGACCCAGTACTTC CSARVSGGQETQYF
TRBJ2-1 TRBD2 TRBV5-4 - TGTGCCAGCAGCTTGGCGATAGCGGGGGGGCCGTCCTCCTACAATGAGCAGTTCTTC CASSLAIAGGPSSYNEQFF
TRBJ1-2 - TRBV28 - TGTGCCAGCAGTCCCCCCCGGGCCGATGGCTACACCTTC CASSPPRADGYTF
TRBJ2-1 - TRBV30 many TGTGCCTGGACCCCCGGAACTAGGAGCAATGAGCAGTTCTTC CAWTPGTRSNEQFF
TRBJ2-5 TRBD2 TRBV12-3/TRBV12-4 many TGTGCCAGCAGTTTTCTCCCTCAACTAGCGGGGGAAGTAGAGACCCAGTACTTC CASSFLPQLAGEVETQYF
TRBJ2-7 TRBD1 TRBV6-5 few TGTGCCAGCAGTTACGGGACAGGGGGTTCCGTGCAGTACTTC CASSYGTGGSVQYF
TRBJ1-4 - TRBV29-1 many TGCAGCGTTGATGTTGGAGGCACAACTAATGAAAAACTGTTTTTT CSVDVGGTTNEKLFF
TRBJ1-1 - TRBV5-5 many TGTGCCAGCAGCGAGCTCTTTGAAGCTTTCTTT CASSELFEAFF
TRBJ2-3 TRBD2 TRBV7-3 many TGTGCCAGCAGCTCTAGCGGGAGTCTTGCAGATACGCAGTATTTT CASSSSGSLADTQYF
TRBJ2-3 - TRBV30 - TGTGCCTGGAGCATCGGGGGCGGGACAGATACGCAGTATTTT CAWSIGGGTDTQYF
TRBJ2-3 - TRBV18 - TGTGCCGGCTCACCACCGAGTTCGGATACGCAGTATTTT CAGSPPSSDTQYF
TRBJ2-7 TRBD1 TRBV6-6 many TGTGCCAGCAGTTACCGAGGGACAGGGGGCGAGCAGTACTTC CASSYRGTGGEQYF
TRBJ2-1 - TRBV14 - TGTGCCAGCAGCCAGGTAGAGGTTCTCGATGAGCAGTTCTTC CASSQVEVLDEQFF
TRBJ1-1 - TRBV6-2/TRBV6-3 few TGTGCCAGCAGTTACGTGATCACTGAAGCTTTCTTT CASSYVITEAFF
TRBJ1-2 - TRBV7-9 few TGTGCCAGCAGCTTGACCCTTAGTACCGGGAGGCGGAATGGCTACACCTTC CASSLTLSTGRRNGYTF
TRBJ1-1 - TRBV2 many TGTGCCAGCAGAGGGACATCGTCTGGGACTGAAGCTTTCTTT CASRGTSSGTEAFF
TRBJ1-6 - TRBV2 - TGTGCCAGCAGTGACGGGGGGCCAGTAAGGTCACCCCTCCACTTT CASSDGGPVRSPLHF
TRBJ1-1 - TRBV11-2 many TGTGCCAGCAGCCCACAGTGGGGGAGGACAGAGAACACTGAAGCTTTCTTT CASSPQWGRTENTEAFF
TRBJ1-1 - TRBV9 many TGTGCCAGCAGCACCGGGGCCCACACTGAAGCTTTCTTT CASSTGAHTEAFF
TRBJ2-7 - TRBV6-6 many TGTGCCAGCAGTTACTTCAGGGATATTCCCTACGAGCAGTACTTC CASSYFRDIPYEQYF
TRBJ2-5 TRBD2 TRBV12-3/TRBV12-4 few TGTGCCAGCAGATCGACTAGCGGGAGTCGAGAGACCCAGTACTTC CASRSTSGSRETQYF
TRBJ2-3 TRBD1 TRBV7-6 many TGTGCCAGCAGCTTGACAGGGCGCACAGATACGCAGTATTTT CASSLTGRTDTQYF
TRBJ2-2 - TRBV2 - TGTGCCAGCAGTGCTAAAGACGGTAAGGAGCTGTTTTTT CASSAKDGKELFF
TRBJ2-1 - TRBV29-1 few TGCAGCGTTGATGGGGGGCAGGGGAGCAATGAGCAGTTCTTC CSVDGGQGSNEQFF
TRBJ2-7 - TRBV7-9 many TGTGCCAGCAGCTTAAGCTTGCACGAGCAGTACTTC CASSLSLHEQYF
TRBJ2-7 - TRBV4-2 many TGTGCCAGCAGCCAACTCCGCGCGCCCGCCGAGCAGTACTTC CASSQLRAPAEQYF
TRBJ2-3 TRBD2 TRBV9 - TGTGCCAGCAGCGTAGTTGGGACTAGCGGGGGGACTAGCACAGATACGCAGTATTTT CASSVVGTSGGTSTDTQYF
TRBJ2-1 TRBD1 TRBV4-3 few TGCGCCAGCAGCCAAGATTCCCGGACAGGGGTTTACAATGAGCAGTTCTTC CASSQDSRTGVYNEQFF
TRBJ2-2 - TRBV24-1 many TGTGCCACCAGCATGAACACCGGGGAGCTGTTTTTT CATSMNTGELFF
TRBJ2-4 - TRBV28 many TGTGCCAGCAGTTTATGGGAAGATACAGCCAAAAACATTCAGTACTTC CASSLWEDTAKNIQYF
TRBJ2-7 - TRBV10-2 few TGCGCCAGCAGTGACCTATTTGCGCTTGGTGGGGTTGAATCCTACGAGCAGTACTTC CASSDLFALGGVESYEQYF
TRBJ1-2 TRBD1 TRBV7-9 - TGTGCCAGCAGCTTATCTCTAAAGGACAGGGACAATGGCTACACCTTC CASSLSLKDRDNGYTF
TRBJ2-3 - TRBV4-1 - TGCGCCAGCAGCCCCCCCCCGGGAAACACAGATACGCAGTATTTT CASSPPPGNTDTQYF
TRBJ2-7 TRBD2 TRBV5-5 many TGTGCCAGCAGGCCCATAGCGGGAGCCTACGAGCAGTACTTC CASRPIAGAYEQYF
TRBJ1-1 - TRBV6-2/TRBV6-3 - TGTGCCAGCAGTTACAGCTGGGCTGAAGCTTTCTTT CASSYSWAEAFF
TRBJ1-6 - TRBV4-3 many TGCGCCAGCAGCCAAGATTGGCCAGGGGATAATTCACCCCTCCACTTT CASSQDWPGDNSPLHF
TRBJ2-7 - TRBV7-9 - TGTGCCAGCAGCACGGCAGCAGGCTACGAGCAGTACTTC CASSTAAGYEQYF
TRBJ1-2 TRBD1 TRBV19 - TGTGCCAGTAGTGCGAGACAGGGGGCATATGGCTACACCTTC CASSARQGAYGYTF
TRBJ2-7 - TRBV10-3 few TGTGCCATCAGTGAGTCGAGCACCGGGACAATATCCTACGAGCAGTACTTC CAISESSTGTISYEQYF
TRBJ1-1 - TRBV30 few TGTGCCTGGAGGGGGAACACTGAAGCTTTCTTT CAWRGNTEAFF